This T cell receptor (beta chain) was sequenced in a study of control samples from healthy donors and cancer patients (dated by TCRdb to the early 2020s). To prepare the library, the immunoSEQ multiplex PCR assay was applied. As stored in TCRdb, this immuneACCESS dataset retains in-frame rearrangements with V and J assigned. A fraction of the clones does not appear; measured against another copy, unresolved V genes explain less than half of the discrepancy, and the remainder lacks a known reason. Here the sample has about 44,000 clones; around 87% occur a single time. In total, the top ten clones hold more than 8.5% of the sample. Measured from the cysteine to the phenylalanine, the CDR3 is 14 residues long. The entry retains the CDR3 DNA only, 42 bases that are in frame from base 1. The V end gives up 7 bases and the J end 3 bases, leaving 9 bases in the junction not matched to a gene. CDR1 and CDR2 are read off the germline V gene as MDHEN and SYDVKM.

As regards this clone: The specificity of this receptor is unknown. The record has no base qualities; no much larger clone is one base away.

This TCR was recovered from a woman in her fifties or sixties with lung cancer. Sample: PBMCs. The V and J segments used are TRBV28 and TRBJ2-7; TRBD1 fits 7 bases in the junction. This receptor carries the CDR3 CASNSPGTDYEQYF. The DNA sequence is TGTGCCAGCAATTCCCCCGGGACAGACTACGAGCAGTACTTC.